This T cell receptor beta chain came from a study of T cells after yellow fever vaccination. The length of the CDR3 is 12 residues. Trimming stripped 4 bases from V and 6 bases from J, with 9 bases between. Germline V CDR1 and CDR2: SGHRS, YFSETQ. TCRdb used MiXCR to reprocess the 5' RACE reads, holding one entry per CDR3 protein. This table holds approximately 450,000 distinct CDR3 sequences, around a sixth found once. There are a few counts of this clonotype. This TCR derives from a man between 18 and 35 years old who received the YFV17D yellow fever vaccine. The rearrangement uses TRBV5-1 and TRBJ2-3, with D uncertain. The sequences come from PBMCs, collected before the yellow fever booster vaccination. The CDR3 DNA is TGCGCCAGCAGCACCCCGAAGGATACGCAGTATTTT. As protein: CASSTPKDTQYF.